This is a list of T cell receptor beta chains from one sample in a study of cytomegalovirus exposure and HLA in healthy donors. Repertoires were generated with immunoSEQ multiplex PCR, while TCRdb's copy carries only in-frame clones and drops some. This listing includes under 200,000 clones. Material for sequencing was PBMCs. These receptors originate from a young woman in good health and CMV-seropositive. Both conserved end residues are part of each CDR3. A D gene is named only where the DNA matches it firmly.

V gene: TRBV5-6; J gene: TRBJ2-7; D gene: TRBD2; CDR3 DNA: TGTGCCAGCAGCGAAGTAGCACGTCTAGCGGGAAGCGAGCAGTACTTC; CDR3 protein: CASSEVARLAGSEQYF
V gene: TRBV5-8; J gene: TRBJ1-2; D gene: NA; CDR3 DNA: TGTGCCAGCAGCTTGGGGCCTGGAGGACCCGGCTACACCTTC; CDR3 protein: CASSLGPGGPGYTF
V gene: TRBV5-4; J gene: TRBJ2-7; D gene: TRBD2; CDR3 DNA: TGTGCCAGCAGCTCGGGGGGGATGTTAGCGACCCTCGAGCAGTACTTC; CDR3 protein: CASSSGGMLATLEQYF
V gene: TRBV10-1; J gene: TRBJ2-7; D gene: TRBD1; CDR3 DNA: TGCGCCAACTTTCACAGGGGAACCTACGAGCAGTACTTC; CDR3 protein: CANFHRGTYEQYF
V gene: TRBV19; J gene: TRBJ2-4; D gene: TRBD2; CDR3 DNA: TGTGCCAGTAGTATCTCAGGGTTAGCGGGGAGGAACATTCAGTACTTC; CDR3 protein: CASSISGLAGRNIQYF
V gene: TRBV7-9; J gene: TRBJ2-1; D gene: TRBD2; CDR3 DNA: TGTGCCAGCAGCGCGGGACTAGCTTCTTGGAATGAGCAGTTCTTC; CDR3 protein: CASSAGLASWNEQFF
V gene: TRBV4-2; J gene: TRBJ2-7; D gene: NA; CDR3 DNA: TGTGCCAGCAGCCAAGGTTTCGGGACCTACGAGCAGTACTTC; CDR3 protein: CASSQGFGTYEQYF
V gene: TRBV5-5; J gene: TRBJ2-7; D gene: TRBD1; CDR3 DNA: TGTGCCAGCAGCTTGGGTGCGGGACAGGTTTCCTACGAGCAGTACTTC; CDR3 protein: CASSLGAGQVSYEQYF
V gene: TRBV18; J gene: TRBJ1-1; D gene: TRBD1; CDR3 DNA: TGTGCCAGCTCACCACGGACAGGGGGCATTAACACTGAAGCTTTCTTT; CDR3 protein: CASSPRTGGINTEAFF
V gene: TRBV5-5; J gene: TRBJ1-1; D gene: TRBD1; CDR3 DNA: TGTGCCAGCAGCCTCTCGACAGGGGAGAACACTGAAGCTTTCTTT; CDR3 protein: CASSLSTGENTEAFF
V gene: TRBV7-9; J gene: TRBJ2-1; D gene: TRBD2; CDR3 DNA: TGTGCCAGTACGAATAGCGGGAGACCCAATGAGCAGTTCTTC; CDR3 protein: CASTNSGRPNEQFF
V gene: TRBV19; J gene: TRBJ1-4; D gene: NA; CDR3 DNA: TGTGCCAGTACTCAAGGATCCGCGGCAACTAATGAAAAACTGTTTTTT; CDR3 protein: CASTQGSAATNEKLFF
V gene: TRBV18; J gene: TRBJ1-5; D gene: TRBD1; CDR3 DNA: TGTGCCAGCTCACCAGGGACAGGGGTCAATCAGCCCCAGCATTTT; CDR3 protein: CASSPGTGVNQPQHF
V gene: TRBV6-5; J gene: TRBJ1-4; D gene: TRBD1; CDR3 DNA: TGTGCCAGCAGTTCACCGGGACAGAGAGAAAAACTGTTTTTT; CDR3 protein: CASSSPGQREKLFF
V gene: TRBV6-1; J gene: TRBJ1-4; D gene: TRBD1; CDR3 DNA: TGTGCCAGCAGTGAAAGTGGGACAGGACTTAATGAAAAACTGTTTTTT; CDR3 protein: CASSESGTGLNEKLFF
V gene: TRBV19; J gene: TRBJ1-5; D gene: NA; CDR3 DNA: TGTGCCAGTAGTATAGATTCGGGGGAAGGCAATCAGCCCCAGCATTTT; CDR3 protein: CASSIDSGEGNQPQHF
V gene: TRBV6-1; J gene: TRBJ1-2; D gene: TRBD1; CDR3 DNA: TGTGCCAGCAGTGAAAGGGACAGGGGCTGGGTTATCTATGGCTACACCTTC; CDR3 protein: CASSERDRGWVIYGYTF
V gene: TRBV2; J gene: TRBJ1-2; D gene: NA; CDR3 DNA: TGTGCCAGCAGGGAACAGGGTCCTGGCTACACCTTC; CDR3 protein: CASREQGPGYTF
V gene: TRBV5-4; J gene: TRBJ2-7; D gene: NA; CDR3 DNA: TGTGCCAGCAGTCTACCTTCCTTATGGGAGCAGTACTTC; CDR3 protein: CASSLPSLWEQYF
V gene: TRBV5-1; J gene: TRBJ2-1; D gene: NA; CDR3 DNA: TGCGCCAGCAGCTTGGTAGCTAGCTCGGTCAATGAGCAGTTCTTC; CDR3 protein: CASSLVASSVNEQFF
V gene: TRBV7-8; J gene: TRBJ2-3; D gene: TRBD2; CDR3 DNA: TGTGCCAGCAGCTTCGACCTAGCGGGCGATAGCACAGATACGCAGTATTTT; CDR3 protein: CASSFDLAGDSTDTQYF
V gene: TRBV7-2; J gene: TRBJ1-3; D gene: NA; CDR3 DNA: TGTGCCAGCAGCTTAGCGCCCCTAGGGAGCTCTGGAAACACCATATATTTT; CDR3 protein: CASSLAPLGSSGNTIYF
V gene: TRBV10-3; J gene: TRBJ1-2; D gene: NA; CDR3 DNA: TGTGCCATCAGTGAGTCGGGCCATGGCTACACCTTC; CDR3 protein: CAISESGHGYTF
V gene: TRBV19; J gene: TRBJ1-5; D gene: NA; CDR3 DNA: TGTGCCAGTACAGACAGGAGTTCTCTTCCGACCCAGCATTTT; CDR3 protein: CASTDRSSLPTQHF
V gene: TRBV6-5; J gene: TRBJ2-6; D gene: NA; CDR3 DNA: TGTGCCAGCAGTTACGTTAGGGGGGGGGCCAACGTCCTGACTTTC; CDR3 protein: CASSYVRGGANVLTF
V gene: TRBV25-1; J gene: TRBJ2-4; D gene: NA; CDR3 DNA: TGTGCCAGCAGCTCATCTCAGGGGCCTAGCATTCAGTACTTC; CDR3 protein: CASSSSQGPSIQYF
V gene: TRBV5-1; J gene: TRBJ2-7; D gene: TRBD1; CDR3 DNA: TGCGCCAGCAGCTCTTTTCACAGGGGGGACTACGAGCAGTACTTC; CDR3 protein: CASSSFHRGDYEQYF
V gene: TRBV25-1; J gene: TRBJ1-1; D gene: TRBD1; CDR3 DNA: TGTGCCAGCATAGACAGGGGAGGTACTGAAGCTTTCTTT; CDR3 protein: CASIDRGGTEAFF
V gene: TRBV7-8; J gene: TRBJ2-7; D gene: NA; CDR3 DNA: TGTGCGTCGTCCGAGGGACTCACCTCTGGCGAGCAGTACTTC; CDR3 protein: CASSEGLTSGEQYF